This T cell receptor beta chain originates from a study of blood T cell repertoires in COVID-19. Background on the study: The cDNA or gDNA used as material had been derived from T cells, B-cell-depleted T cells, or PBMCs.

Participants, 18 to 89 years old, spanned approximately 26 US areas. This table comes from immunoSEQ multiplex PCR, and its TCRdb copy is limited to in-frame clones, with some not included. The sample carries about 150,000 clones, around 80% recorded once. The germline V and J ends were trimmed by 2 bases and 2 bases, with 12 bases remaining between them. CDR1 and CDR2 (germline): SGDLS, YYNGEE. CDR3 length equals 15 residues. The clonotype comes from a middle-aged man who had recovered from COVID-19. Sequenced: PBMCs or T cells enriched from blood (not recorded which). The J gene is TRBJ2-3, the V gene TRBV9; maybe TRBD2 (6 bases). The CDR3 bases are TGTGCCAGCAGCGTGTGGGGAGGTCTCACAGATACGCAGTATTTT. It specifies CASSVWGGLTDTQYF.